This T cell receptor (beta chain) was observed in a study of PD-1 blockade in classical Hodgkin lymphoma. General observations from the study: TCR diversity rose significantly by C4D1 in CD4+ but not CD8+ cells. Newly diagnosed and completely responding patients shared comparable baseline diversity. After ASCT, patients who started nivolumab under 1 year later were excluded.

TCRdb's table, derived via immunoSEQ multiplex PCR, lists solely in-frame clones and lacks some. This table has about 85,000 clones, 80% to 95% appearing once. With no exception, relapse followed autologous stem cell transplantation in all patients, and brentuximab vedotin exposure varied. The germline V gene has CDR1 SGHDN and CDR2 FVKESK. With 0 bases removed from V and 1 base from J, the gap between germline ends came to 3 bases. This CDR3 has 13 amino acids. On this clone itself: Its antigen remains unidentified.

The chain uses TRBV14 and TRBJ1-1, with unresolved D. This receptor was identified in a human donor with classical Hodgkin lymphoma. Specimen: peripheral blood mononuclear cells (PBMCs), collected before the second cycle of nivolumab. The CDR3 sequence is CASSQDRNTEAFF. The CDR3 bases are TGTGCCAGCAGCCAAGATAGGAACACTGAAGCTTTCTTT. Full variable domain (missing parts from reference TRBV14 and TRBJ1-1): EAGVTQFPSHSVIEKGQTVTLRCDPISGHDNLYWYRRVMGKEIKFLLHFVKESKQDESGMPNNRFLAERTGGTYSTLKVQPAELEDSGVYFCASSQDRNTEAFFGQGTRLTVV.